This TCR beta chain was observed in a study of T cell responses to AZD1222 COVID-19 vaccine. Trimming cost V 5 bases and J 0 bases, with 13 bases left between them. The CDR3 covers 15 residues. CDR1 is SGHTA and CDR2 is FQGTGA in the germline V gene. General study results and limits: Possibly, clonal diversity was underestimated; donors were largely white British and included more females. In all cases, repertoires were sampled only after the peak T cell response.

TCRdb keeps only in-frame clones here, not all; method: immunoSEQ multiplex PCR. The sample holds 95,000 to 150,000 clones, approximately 85% seen once. Notes on this clone: Its target is not known.

The chain links TRBV7-3 to TRBJ1-2, with D unclear. The origin of this receptor is an adult in good health. Sequenced here: peripheral blood, sampled on day 0 of AZD1222 vaccination. CDR3: CASSPGGNTNYGYTF. The CDR3 bases are TGTGCCAGCAGCCCCGGTGGGAATACTAACTATGGCTACACCTTC.